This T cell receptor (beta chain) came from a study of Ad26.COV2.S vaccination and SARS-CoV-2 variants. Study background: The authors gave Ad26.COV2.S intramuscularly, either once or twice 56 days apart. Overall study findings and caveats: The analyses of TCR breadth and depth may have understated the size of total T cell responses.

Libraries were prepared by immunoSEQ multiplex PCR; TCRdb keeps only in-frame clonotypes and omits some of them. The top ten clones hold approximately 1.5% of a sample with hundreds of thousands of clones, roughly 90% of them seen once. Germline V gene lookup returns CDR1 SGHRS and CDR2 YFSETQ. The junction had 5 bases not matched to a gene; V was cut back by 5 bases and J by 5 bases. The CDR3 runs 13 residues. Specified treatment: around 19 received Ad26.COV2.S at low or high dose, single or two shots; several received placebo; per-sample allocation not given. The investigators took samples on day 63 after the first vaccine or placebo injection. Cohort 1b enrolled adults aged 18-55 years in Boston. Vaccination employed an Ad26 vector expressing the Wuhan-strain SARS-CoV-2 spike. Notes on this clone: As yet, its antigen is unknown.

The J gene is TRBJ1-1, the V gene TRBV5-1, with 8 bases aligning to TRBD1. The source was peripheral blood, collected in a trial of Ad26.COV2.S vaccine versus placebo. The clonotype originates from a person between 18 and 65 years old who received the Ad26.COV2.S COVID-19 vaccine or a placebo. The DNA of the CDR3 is TGCGCCAGCAGAGTACAGGGGGGGACTGAAGCTTTCTTT. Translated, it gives CASRVQGGTEAFF.